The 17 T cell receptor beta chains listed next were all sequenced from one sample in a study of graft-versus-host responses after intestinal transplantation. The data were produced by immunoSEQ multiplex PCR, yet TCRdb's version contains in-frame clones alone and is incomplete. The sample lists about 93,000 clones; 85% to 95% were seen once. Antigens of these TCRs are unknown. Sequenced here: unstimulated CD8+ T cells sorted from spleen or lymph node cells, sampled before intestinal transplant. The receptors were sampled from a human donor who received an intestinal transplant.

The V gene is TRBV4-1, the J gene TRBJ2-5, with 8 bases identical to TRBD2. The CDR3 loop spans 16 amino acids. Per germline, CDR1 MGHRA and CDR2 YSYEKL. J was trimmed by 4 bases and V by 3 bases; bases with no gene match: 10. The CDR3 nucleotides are TGCGCCAGCAGCCATTCGGCGGCTAGCGGGTCAGAGACCCAGTACTTC. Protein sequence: CASSHSAASGSETQYF.

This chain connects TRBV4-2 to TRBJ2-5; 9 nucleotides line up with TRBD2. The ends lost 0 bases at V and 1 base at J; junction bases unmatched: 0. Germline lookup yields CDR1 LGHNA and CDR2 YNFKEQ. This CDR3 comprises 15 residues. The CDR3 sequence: CASSQERGGQETQYF. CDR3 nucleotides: TGTGCCAGCAGCCAAGAGCGGGGGGGCCAAGAGACCCAGTACTTC.

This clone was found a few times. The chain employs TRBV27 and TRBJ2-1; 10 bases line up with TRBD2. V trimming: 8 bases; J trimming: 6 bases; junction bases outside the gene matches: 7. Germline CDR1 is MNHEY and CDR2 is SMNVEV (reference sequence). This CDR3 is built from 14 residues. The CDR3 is CASATSGIFNEQFF. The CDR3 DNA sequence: TGTGCCAGCGCTACTAGCGGGATTTTCAATGAGCAGTTCTTC.

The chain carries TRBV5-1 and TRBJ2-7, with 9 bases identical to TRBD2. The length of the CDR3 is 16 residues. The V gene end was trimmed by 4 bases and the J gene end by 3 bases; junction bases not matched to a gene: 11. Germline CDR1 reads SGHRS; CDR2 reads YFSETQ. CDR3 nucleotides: TGCGCCAGCAGCACCGACCGACCAGCGGGAGGCTACGAGCAGTACTTC. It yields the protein CASSTDRPAGGYEQYF.

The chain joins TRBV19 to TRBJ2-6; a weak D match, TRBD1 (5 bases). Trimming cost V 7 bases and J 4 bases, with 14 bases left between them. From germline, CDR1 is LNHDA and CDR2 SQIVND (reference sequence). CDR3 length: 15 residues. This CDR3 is CASNQGPWGANVLTF. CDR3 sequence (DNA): TGTGCCAGTAATCAGGGCCCTTGGGGGGCCAACGTCCTGACTTTC.

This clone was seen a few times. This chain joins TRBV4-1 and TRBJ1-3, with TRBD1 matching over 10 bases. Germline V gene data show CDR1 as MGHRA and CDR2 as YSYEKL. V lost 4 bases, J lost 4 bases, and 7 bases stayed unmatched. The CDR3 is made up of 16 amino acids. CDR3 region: CASSLGGQGPGNTIYF. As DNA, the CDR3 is TGCGCCAGCAGCCTAGGGGGACAGGGGCCGGGAAACACCATATATTTT.

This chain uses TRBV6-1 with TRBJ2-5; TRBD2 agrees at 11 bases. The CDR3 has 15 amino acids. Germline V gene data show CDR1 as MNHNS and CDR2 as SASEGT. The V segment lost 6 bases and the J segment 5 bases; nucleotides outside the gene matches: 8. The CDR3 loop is CASSSVAGGEETQYF. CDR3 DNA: TGTGCCAGCAGCTCAGTAGCGGGAGGGGAGGAGACCCAGTACTTC.

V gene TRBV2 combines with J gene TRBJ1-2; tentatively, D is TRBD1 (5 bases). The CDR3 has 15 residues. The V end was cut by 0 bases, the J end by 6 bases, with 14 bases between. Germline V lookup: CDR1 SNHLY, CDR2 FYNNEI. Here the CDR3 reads CASSEALSAGDGYTF. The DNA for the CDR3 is TGTGCCAGCAGTGAAGCGCTTTCTGCGGGGGATGGCTACACCTTC.

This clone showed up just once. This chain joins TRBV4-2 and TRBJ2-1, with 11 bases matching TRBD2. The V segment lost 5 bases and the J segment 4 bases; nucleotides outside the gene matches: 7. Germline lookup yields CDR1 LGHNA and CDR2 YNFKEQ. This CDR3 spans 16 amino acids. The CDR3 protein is CASSSMTSGDYNEQFF. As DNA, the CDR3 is TGTGCCAGCAGCTCAATGACTAGCGGGGATTACAATGAGCAGTTCTTC.

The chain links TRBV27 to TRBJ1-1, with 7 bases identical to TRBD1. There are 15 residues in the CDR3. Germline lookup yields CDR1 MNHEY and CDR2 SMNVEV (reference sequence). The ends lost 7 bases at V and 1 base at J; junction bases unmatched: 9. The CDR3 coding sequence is TGTGCCAGCACCCTTACCCGACAGGGGAACACTGAAGCTTTCTTT. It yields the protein CASTLTRQGNTEAFF.

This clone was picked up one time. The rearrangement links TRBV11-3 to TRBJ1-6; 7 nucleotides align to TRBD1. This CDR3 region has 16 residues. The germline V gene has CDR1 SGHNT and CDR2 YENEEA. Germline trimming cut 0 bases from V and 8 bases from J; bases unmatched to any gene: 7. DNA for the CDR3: TGTGCCAGCAGCTTAGATGGAGGGGACAGTCATTCACCCCTCCACTTT. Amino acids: CASSLDGGDSHSPLHF.

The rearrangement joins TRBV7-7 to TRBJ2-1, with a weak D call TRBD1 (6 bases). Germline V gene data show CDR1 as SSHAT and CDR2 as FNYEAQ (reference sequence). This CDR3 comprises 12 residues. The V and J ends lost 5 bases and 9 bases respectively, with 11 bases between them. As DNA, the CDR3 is TGTGCCAGCAGCAACAGGGAGAGTGAGCAGTTCTTC. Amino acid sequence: CASSNRESEQFF. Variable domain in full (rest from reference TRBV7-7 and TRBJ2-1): GAGVSQSPRYKVTKRGQDVTLRCDPISSHATLYWYQQALGQGPEFLTYFNYEAQPDKSGLPSDRFSAERPEGSISTLTIQRTEQRDSAMYRCASSNRESEQFFGPGTRLTVL.

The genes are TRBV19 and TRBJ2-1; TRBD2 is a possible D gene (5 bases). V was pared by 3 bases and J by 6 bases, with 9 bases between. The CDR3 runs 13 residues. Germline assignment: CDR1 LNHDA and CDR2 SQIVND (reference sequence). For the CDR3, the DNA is TGTGCCAGTAGTATCCTAGCTGGCAATGAGCAGTTCTTC. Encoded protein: CASSILAGNEQFF.

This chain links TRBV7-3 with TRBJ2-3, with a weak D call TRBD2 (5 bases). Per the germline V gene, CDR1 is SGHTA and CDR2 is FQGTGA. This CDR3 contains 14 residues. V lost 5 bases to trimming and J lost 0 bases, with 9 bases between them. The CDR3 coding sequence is TGTGCCAGCAGCCCGACGGGAAGCACAGATACGCAGTATTTT. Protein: CASSPTGSTDTQYF.

CDR3 sequence: CASSFSSDYNEQFF. The CDR3 DNA reads TGTGCCAGCAGTTTCTCTAGCGACTACAATGAGCAGTTCTTC. This chain connects TRBV27 to TRBJ2-1; TRBD2 is a possible D gene (6 bases). V lost 3 bases, J lost 3 bases, and 9 bases lay in between. The germline CDR1 and CDR2 sequences are MNHEY and SMNVEV (reference sequence). The CDR3 totals 14 residues.

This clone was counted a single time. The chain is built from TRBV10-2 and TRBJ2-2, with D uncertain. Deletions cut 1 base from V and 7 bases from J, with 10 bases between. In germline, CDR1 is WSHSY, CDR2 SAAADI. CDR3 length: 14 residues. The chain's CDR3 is CASSEFGTSGELFF. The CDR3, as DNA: TGCGCCAGCAGTGAGTTTGGTACCAGCGGGGAGCTGTTTTTT.

DNA of the CDR3: TGCGCCAGCAGCTTCCAGATAGCGGGAGGTGCCTACAATGAGCAGTTCTTC. Translating it yields CASSFQIAGGAYNEQFF. The chain carries TRBV5-1 and TRBJ2-1; 10 nucleotides match TRBD2. The CDR3 loop spans 17 amino acids. The germline CDR1 and CDR2 sequences are SGHRS and YFSETQ. V trimming: 2 bases; J trimming: 2 bases; junction bases outside the gene matches: 7.